The present entry profiles one TCR beta chain with its context. Its antigen remains unidentified. Per-nucleotide qualities are absent, and no much larger clonotype sits a single base away. This record comes from a study of blood T cell repertoires in COVID-19 (dated by TCRdb to about 2020). As for the study more broadly: Collaborator samples came from the United States, Italy and Spain and covered acute and convalescent phases of COVID-19. The prospective study material was composed of cDNA or gDNA derived from T cells, B-cell-depleted T cells, or PBMCs. The repertoires were released in a freely available public database meant as a resource for research on the immune response to SARS-CoV-2. The samples were drawn from two sources: the first 160 participants of the ongoing ImmuneRACE study, and 1,000 to 1,500 subjects contributed by 6 global collaborators. Deeply sampled blood TCRbeta repertoires from subjects exposed to, actively infected with, or recovered from COVID-19 were included in the dataset. Where available, HLA class I and class II types were obtained from metadata supplied by the sample provider rather than from assay-based typing. Sample metadata almost always included a de-identified subject ID, COVID-19 status, age in years and sex.

Overall study outcomes, separate from this receptor: Clinical and demographic metadata were provided uncurated, with the amount varying by source and participant.

Participants in the prospective study were aged roughly 18 to 90 years, lived in 20 to 30 United States geographic areas, and enrolled through a virtual design. Cohort assignment in the prospective study relied on participant-reported clinical history from a screening survey and a study questionnaire. For ImmuneRACE Cohort 3, a participant was defined as recovered based on two consecutive negative NP/OP PCR tests, clearance by a healthcare professional, or resolution of symptoms. In the prospective study, whole blood, serum and a nasopharyngeal or oropharyngeal swab were collected from each participant by mobile phlebotomists. Additional blood draws and questionnaires over an approximately two-month period could optionally be provided by prospective study participants. Prospective study blood samples were shipped either frozen or at room temperature before DNA extraction. TCRbeta CDR3 regions were amplified from genomic DNA using the immunoSEQ Assay, a bias-controlled multiplex PCR. Concerning the study's data processing: The number of nucleated cells in each sample was estimated by amplification of reference gene primers within the assay. To quantify the absolute abundance of each unique TCRbeta CDR3 rearrangement, sequence reads were collapsed and filtered. For each sample, productive Simpson clonality was calculated as the square root of Simpson's diversity index across productive rearrangements. TCRdb took this table from immuneACCESS and kept in-frame rearrangements with V and J called. Such tables lack part of the clones; where checked against another copy, unresolved V genes explain under half of the gap, and the rest is unexplained. From that table come the V and J calls and clone size; the DNA was used to work out D and trimming. The sample contains 490,000 or so clones, less than 90% of them found a single time. The ten largest clones take up approximately 8% of the sample.

Sequenced input: PBMCs or T cells enriched from blood (not recorded which). The source is a woman in her sixties or seventies who had recovered from COVID-19.

The CDR3 is CASSFRDFNTEAFF. The sequenced DNA: TGTGCCAGCAGTTTCCGAGACTTTAACACTGAAGCTTTCTTT. The chain uses TRBV2 and TRBJ1-1; a confident D gene designation cannot be given. For CDR1 and CDR2, the germline V gene lists SNHLY and FYNNEI. V and J are truncated by 5 bases and 2 bases respectively, leaving an intervening sequence of 12 bases. Counted from cysteine to phenylalanine, this CDR3 has 14 amino acids. The sequence is cut down to CDR3 DNA, 42 bases in frame from base 1.